This TCR beta chain was retrieved from a study of CD8 T cell repertoires and HIV-1 epitope variants. Turning to the study itself: Control wells had CMV/EBV/flu peptides, negative Ebola AY9, or no peptide. Enriched T cells were co-cultured with equal numbers of autologous T cell-negative antigen-presenting cells.

Worth noting for this clone: Its antigen is unidentified.

V lost 7 bases and J 4 bases, leaving 20 bases between the germline ends. There are 15 residues in the CDR3. CDR1 and CDR2 (germline): SGHRS, YFSETQ. TCRdb's table, derived via immunoSEQ multiplex PCR, lists solely in-frame clones and lacks some. This repertoire shows about 5,000 clones, about 67% found once; its top ten account for roughly 42%. The source is a male donor with HIV. Specimen: cultured CD8+ T cells derived from PBMCs. J is TRBJ2-5 and V is TRBV5-1; no clear D gene. The CDR3 nucleotides are TGCGCCAGCGCTGACGAAGGTGTAACCGGAGAGACCCAGTACTTC. This encodes CASADEGVTGETQYF.